The clone carrying this TCR beta chain was found many times. Antigen unknown. The sample comes from a study of blood T cells in healthy people across ages. Study-level points and caveats: Donor CMV status, an unknown factor, possibly confounded changes in expanded clonotypes. While age rose, TCR beta diversity per million T cells dropped in a roughly linear way.

Primers used in a second PCR of about 6 to 11 cycles were a sample-barcoded 5' primer and a J-beta primer mix. Unique molecular identifiers of 12 random nucleotides labeled each cDNA. TCRdb re-analysed the 5' RACE reads in MiXCR, keeping a single row per CDR3 protein. The sample has approximately 800,000 distinct CDR3 sequences, approximately 60% seen once. The CDR3 has 14 residues. The V end lost 1 base, the J end lost 7 bases, and 10 bases lay between the germline ends. Germline loops: CDR1 SGHTA, CDR2 FQGNSA. The source is a man aged 35-49 years in good health. The chain employs TRBV7-2 and TRBJ2-2; D might be TRBD1 (6 bases). Source material: blood. The CDR3 nucleotides read TGTGCCAGCAGCTTAGGGGGGCTTAGCGGGGAGCTGTTTTTT. Translation: CASSLGGLSGELFF.